The next 15 T cell receptor beta chains were all read from a single sample in a study of T-cell reconstitution after alpha-beta-depleted transplantation in children. Library preparation (for TCRbeta) was performed with unique molecular identifiers. Using its own MiXCR run on the PCR reads, TCRdb lists one record per CDR3 protein. Here the sample spans 540,000 or so distinct CDR3 sequences, 23% being singletons. Sequencing was performed on PBMCs, mostly from graft donor cells, taken 360 days after TCRalphabeta/CD19-depleted stem cell transplant. Receptors were obtained from a boy younger than two who had a stem cell transplant for acute myeloid leukemia, so the T cells may come from the graft donor.

The rearrangement joins TRBV5-1 to TRBJ1-1, with a possible D match to TRBD1 (6 bases). V was trimmed by 3 bases and J by 4 bases, leaving 25 bases between them. The CDR3 has 18 residues. Germline lookup yields CDR1 SGHRS and CDR2 YFSETQ. The CDR3 is CASSWKTGHGLSGTEAFF. The CDR3 nucleotides read TGCGCCAGCAGCTGGAAAACGGGACACGGACTGAGCGGCACTGAAGCTTTCTTT.

Many counts were recorded for this clonotype. This chain connects TRBV15 to TRBJ1-4; D is perhaps TRBD1 (6 bases). The CDR3 covers 18 residues. Trimming removed 0 bases at V and 4 bases at J, with 18 bases between. Germline CDR1 reads LNHNV; CDR2 reads YYDKDF (reference sequence). The CDR3 protein is CATSREPDRILLNEKLFF. For the CDR3, the DNA is TGTGCCACCAGCAGAGAACCCGACAGGATCCTACTTAATGAAAAACTGTTTTTT.

This clonotype appeared a few times. The chain couples TRBV24-1 to TRBJ2-6; D might be TRBD1 (5 bases). V was cut by 9 bases and J by 0 bases, with 14 bases left in between. This CDR3 has 16 residues. Germline V CDR1 and CDR2: KGHDR, SFDVKD. The CDR3 DNA follows: TGTGCCACCGAAGCCAGGGTAGGCTCTGGGGCCAACGTCCTGACTTTC. This encodes CATEARVGSGANVLTF.

The chain has TRBV6-1 and TRBJ1-6, with TRBD1 matching over 8 bases. The CDR3 consists of 16 residues. Germline assignment: CDR1 MNHNS and CDR2 SASEGT. Trimming cost V 6 bases and J 10 bases; bases outside gene matches: 14. CDR3: CASRVGTGASSSPLHF. The CDR3 bases are TGTGCCAGCAGGGTGGGGACAGGAGCTTCGTCCTCACCCCTCCACTTT.

This clonotype was counted many times. DNA for the CDR3: TGTGCCAGCAGTTCCATGAACTCCTACGAGCAGTACTTC. It encodes CASSSMNSYEQYF. The chain is built from TRBV6-5 and TRBJ2-7; no clear D gene. This CDR3 region has 13 residues. V lost 4 bases and J lost 0, with 7 bases in between. CDR1 is MNHEY and CDR2 is SVGAGI in the germline V gene.

In its sample, this clonotype was seen a few times. V is TRBV28 and J is TRBJ2-7; D may correspond to TRBD1 or TRBD2 (6 bases each). This CDR3 spans 15 amino acids. V lost 5 bases and J 0 bases, leaving 14 bases between the germline ends. Germline CDR1 and CDR2: MDHEN and SYDVKM. CDR3 nucleotide sequence: TGTGCCAGCAGTCAGACGGGGGCCAACTCCTACGAGCAGTACTTC. Its translation: CASSQTGANSYEQYF. Looking up the rest from reference TRBV28 and TRBJ2-7 gives the full variable domain: DVKVTQSSRYLVKRTGEKVFLECVQDMDHENMFWYRQDPGLGLRLIYFSYDVKMKEKGDIPEGYSVSREKKERFSLILESASTNQTSMYLCASSQTGANSYEQYFGPGTRLTVT.

CDR3 sequence reads: CATSDHGKGGSGANVLTF. The CDR3 region has the DNA TGTGCCACCAGTGATCACGGGAAAGGGGGCTCTGGGGCCAACGTCCTGACTTTC. The J gene is TRBJ2-6, the V gene TRBV24-1; D may be TRBD1 (6 bases). V gave up 3 bases and J gave up 0 bases, with 14 bases separating them. The CDR3 length is 18 residues. Germline V gene sequence: CDR1 KGHDR, CDR2 SFDVKD.

V is TRBV7-8 and J is TRBJ2-5; D not resolved. Germline V gives CDR1 SGHVS, CDR2 FQNEAQ. V lost 6 bases and J lost 7, with 18 bases in between. The CDR3 extends over 14 amino acids. CDR3 in DNA: TGTGCCAGCAGGCCGGAAGTCAGCACCGGGACCCAGTACTTC. This codes for CASRPEVSTGTQYF. Filled out from reference TRBV7-8 and TRBJ2-5, the complete variable domain reads GAGVSQSPRYKVAKRGQDVALRCDPISGHVSLFWYQQALGQGPEFLTYFQNEAQLDKSGLPSDRFFAERPEGSVSTLKIQRTQQEDSAVYLCASRPEVSTGTQYFGPGTRLLVL.

This chain links TRBV7-2 with TRBJ1-5; the D is unclear. Germline V gene data show CDR1 as SGHTA and CDR2 as FQGNSA. Trimming removed 1 base from V and 4 bases from J, with 11 bases in between. The CDR3 sequence is 15 residues long. The CDR3 loop reads CASSLERARNQPQHF. Here the CDR3 DNA reads TGTGCCAGCAGCTTAGAGAGGGCTCGAAATCAGCCCCAGCATTTT.

This rearrangement joins TRBV20-1 to TRBJ1-1, with TRBD1 as a possible D gene (5 bases). From germline, CDR1 is DFQATT and CDR2 SNEGSKA (reference sequence). This CDR3 has 10 residues. V was trimmed by 7 bases and J by 6 bases, leaving 9 bases between them. The chain's CDR3 is CSVGGAEAFF. CDR3 in DNA: TGCAGTGTAGGAGGGGCTGAAGCTTTCTTT.

The chain links TRBV15 to TRBJ2-1; D ambiguous. Germline V gives CDR1 LNHNV, CDR2 YYDKDF (reference sequence). This CDR3 has 13 residues. The ends were cut back, 3 bases at V and 5 bases at J, with 8 bases in the middle. The CDR3 sequence: CATSRTTNNEQFF. The CDR3 coding sequence is TGTGCCACCAGCAGGACAACCAACAATGAGCAGTTCTTC.

The gene calls are TRBV19 and TRBJ1-5, with 9 bases that match TRBD1. Per germline, CDR1 LNHDA and CDR2 SQIVND (reference sequence). CDR3 length equals 16 residues. V trimming: 5 bases; J trimming: 4 bases; junction bases outside the gene matches: 9. The CDR3 sequence: CASSLPGGQGNQPQHF. The DNA for the CDR3 is TGTGCCAGTAGTCTACCCGGCGGACAGGGGAATCAGCCCCAGCATTTT.

This clonotype was detected only a few times. The V call is TRBV20-1, the J call TRBJ2-1; D uncertain. This CDR3 is 14 amino acids long. The V gene lost 3 bases and the J gene lost 0 bases, with 9 bases spanning the gap. CDR1 is DFQATT and CDR2 is SNEGSKA in the germline V gene (reference sequence). The CDR3 DNA reads as TGCAGTGCTAGCCTTAGTAGCTCCTACAATGAGCAGTTCTTC. This sequence encodes CSASLSSSYNEQFF.

This clonotype was recorded at least ten times. The chain recombines TRBV29-1 with TRBJ2-6, with D hard to call. Germline V gene lookup returns CDR1 SQVTM and CDR2 ANQGSEA. This CDR3 contains 12 residues. V dropped 6 bases and J dropped 0 bases, with 3 bases sitting between them. The CDR3 DNA reads TGCAGCGTAGACTCTGGGGCCAACGTCCTGACTTTC. As protein: CSVDSGANVLTF.

This clonotype was detected only a few times. The chain carries TRBV12-3 or TRBV12-4 and TRBJ2-4; perhaps D is TRBD1 or TRBD2 (6 bases each). V shed 5 bases and J shed 15 bases, with 14 bases lying between them. The CDR3 has 11 residues. CDR3 in DNA: TGTGCCAGCAGTCTAGGTGGGGGGCGGTACTTC. This translates into CASSLGGGRYF.